This T cell receptor (beta chain) was captured in a study of T cell repertoires in cytomegalovirus infection. In the study overall: HLA-B-restricted CMV epitopes that are well studied were used alongside recently identified HLA-C-restricted ones. Study-wide results and limits: CMV-specific HLA-C-restricted TCR beta clonotypes dominated the ex vivo response.

This clonotype was seen more than once but under ten times. Its antigen remains unknown. This CDR3 has 15 amino acids. CDR1 is SGHVS and CDR2 is FQNEAQ in the germline V gene. Trimming took 3 bases from V and 6 from J; bases not matched to a gene: 8. TCRdb called the reads again in MiXCR, with one record for every CDR3 protein. The table records 800,000 to 950,000 distinct CDR3 sequences, approximately 32% of them present only once. The chain links TRBV7-8 to TRBJ1-1, with 9 bases matching TRBD1. The origin of this receptor is a human donor in good health (CMV status not recorded). Some clones in this sample may be carry-over from other donors' samples. The specimen was cultured CD8+ T cells from PBMCs, collected from culture after CMV antigen stimulation. The DNA of the CDR3 is TGTGCCAGCAGCTTTTCCGGGACAGGGTACGCTGAAGCTTTCTTT. Translation gives CASSFSGTGYAEAFF.